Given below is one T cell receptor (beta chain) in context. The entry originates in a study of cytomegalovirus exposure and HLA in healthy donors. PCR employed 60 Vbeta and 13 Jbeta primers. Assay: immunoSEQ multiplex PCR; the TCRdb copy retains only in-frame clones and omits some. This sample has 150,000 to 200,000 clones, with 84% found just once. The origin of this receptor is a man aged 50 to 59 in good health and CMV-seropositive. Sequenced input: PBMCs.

The CDR3 DNA follows: TGTGCCAGCAGCTTAGGCTCGGGACAGATCAATGAGCAGTTCTTC. It is translated as CASSLGSGQINEQFF. The chain uses TRBV7-8 and TRBJ2-1; 7 positions match TRBD1. V shed 1 base, J shed 6 bases, and the junction held 6 bases outside the gene matches. The germline gives CDR1 SGHVS, CDR2 FQNEAQ. This CDR3 is 15 amino acids long.